This is a list of T cell receptor beta chains from one sample in a study of blood T cell repertoires in COVID-19. Using immunoSEQ multiplex PCR, the repertoire was profiled, and TCRdb retains in-frame clones only, with some absent. The repertoire holds around 170,000 clones, about 82% seen once, with over 7.5% in the top ten. Sequencing input: PBMCs or T cells enriched from blood (not recorded which). Receptors originate from a woman in her 30s who had recovered from COVID-19. CDR3s include the opening cysteine and the closing phenylalanine or tryptophan. The order of the fields is V gene, clone size, J gene, CDR3 protein. Clone size is given for some rows only: seen once, a few or many times, or a class if the clone is expanded.

TRBV5-4,.,TRBJ1-6,CASSLRAGNSPLHF
TRBV2,.,TRBJ1-2,CASFKPGQGALPVSVSGYTF
TRBV29-1,once,TRBJ2-1,CSVTATGSTSYNEQFF
TRBV28,.,TRBJ2-7,CASSLRGLQPEQYF
TRBV18,.,TRBJ2-5,CASSPYETGTKETQYF
TRBV4-1,.,TRBJ2-7,CASSQVQGDYEQYF
TRBV18,.,TRBJ1-5,CASSPLGQLNQPQHF
TRBV27,.,TRBJ2-7,CASSSMGGRVPYEQYF
TRBV29-1,.,TRBJ2-1,CSVRTSGPFREQFF
TRBV10-2,.,TRBJ1-5,CASSESGYSGNQPQHF
TRBV27,once,TRBJ1-5,CASSRNRDSRQPQHF
TRBV7-3,.,TRBJ2-3,CASSSGHQTQYF
TRBV10-3,.,TRBJ1-5,CAISEGPDRINQPQHF
TRBV10-3,.,TRBJ2-5,CAISALLGREVQETQYF
TRBV27,.,TRBJ2-3,CASSSKRERSTDTQYF
TRBV5-3,.,TRBJ2-7,CARSLDVQTYEQYF
TRBV28,.,TRBJ2-4,CASSLPTLAGGGNIQYF
TRBV9,.,TRBJ2-7,CASSPLGQEPYEQYF
TRBV9,.,TRBJ1-1,CASSSDPRSTEAFF
TRBV12-3/TRBV12-4,few,TRBJ2-1,CASRREDHNEQFF
TRBV29-1,.,TRBJ1-1,CSAGAGDTEAFF
TRBV6-5,.,TRBJ1-3,CASSRTGGNTIYF
TRBV2,.,TRBJ1-1,CASIPPGTGVTEAFF
TRBV21-1,.,TRBJ2-6,CASSKPRPLKTTGANVLTF
TRBV28,once,TRBJ2-7,CASSLLGAIEQYF
TRBV19,.,TRBJ2-7,CASSMTGGAYEQYF
TRBV18,.,TRBJ1-1,CASSPPRAGGMNTEAFF
TRBV14,.,TRBJ2-1,CASSRQSAGIVVQFF
TRBV5-1,.,TRBJ1-1,CASSLQGQRGTTEAFF
TRBV11-2,.,TRBJ2-3,CASSLAEGGGGTDTQYF
TRBV24-1,.,TRBJ2-5,CATRAGVRETQYF
TRBV27,.,TRBJ2-3,CASRGAGEGTDTQYF
TRBV6-1,.,TRBJ2-7,CASSEAVLRTGSYEQYF
TRBV3-1/TRBV3-2,.,TRBJ2-1,CASSQAGGPNEQFF
TRBV9,.,TRBJ2-7,CASSVASSRDSTYEQYF
TRBV2,.,TRBJ2-5,CASTRSGETQYF
TRBV11-3,.,TRBJ2-3,CASSIQGTSEQYF
TRBV6-4,.,TRBJ1-2,CSRLLEGYTF
TRBV2,.,TRBJ1-4,CASRRVGGVTNEKLFF
TRBV19,.,TRBJ1-2,CATQGGGGYTF
TRBV29-1,.,TRBJ1-2,CSVAMGARGYTF
TRBV27,.,TRBJ2-7,CASSARTGGWEQYF
TRBV10-3,few,TRBJ1-1,CAISASQQNPNTEAFF
TRBV6-4,.,TRBJ2-1,CASSAGTSRNNEQFF
TRBV28,.,TRBJ2-7,CASSPLPGLADYSYEQYF
TRBV10-1,.,TRBJ2-5,CASSDEGLAGQETQYF
TRBV4-1,once,TRBJ2-1,CASSPPPGLAGGKNEQFF
TRBV7-9,once,TRBJ2-1,CASSLEGLYNEQFF
TRBV3-1/TRBV3-2,once,TRBJ2-7,CASSQGLPGQGSYEQYF
TRBV6-1,.,TRBJ1-3,CASSEKSSGNTIYF
TRBV3-1/TRBV3-2,.,TRBJ2-3,CASGARDTQYF